This T cell receptor beta chain stems from a study of T-cell memory formation after mild COVID-19. Study at large: Largely, the TCR clusters proved donor specific. Study conclusions and caveats: CD4/CD8 balance held among clones contracting day 15 to 85, and later expanders leaned CD4+.

The germline V gene has CDR1 SGHTA and CDR2 FQGNSA. J lost 2 bases, V lost 5 bases, and 5 bases had no gene match. The CDR3 length is 17 residues. In the case of this clonotype: Its antigen is not identified.

TCRdb re-called the 5' RACE reads with MiXCR, one entry per CDR3 protein. The sample consists of some 200,000 distinct CDR3 sequences, 9.5% of them appearing once. The chain is built from TRBV7-2 and TRBJ2-3; 15 bases match TRBD2. This sequence originates from a man between 18 and 35 years old who had mild COVID-19 (a few samples of this study predate the infection). Cell type and time point are not known. Sequencing was performed on PBMCs or a T cell subset sorted from them (not recorded which). The chain's CDR3 is CASSPGLAGGSTDTQYF. The CDR3 DNA reads TGTGCCAGCAGCCCCGGACTAGCGGGGGGGTCCACAGATACGCAGTATTTT.